This T cell receptor (beta chain) appears in the sequencing data of a study of naive and memory T cell subsets. Both TRBC1 and TRBC2 were covered by a beta constant-region primer of two equimolar oligonucleotides. TCRdb re-called the UMI-ligation and nested PCR reads through MiXCR, storing one row per CDR3 protein. The sample lists approximately 27,000 distinct CDR3 sequences; about 10% were seen once. Trimming removed 5 bases from V and 16 bases from J, with 18 bases in between. The CDR3 covers 12 residues. Germline CDR1 is SGHAT and CDR2 is FQNNGV. Cells stained for CD3, CD4, CD8, CD45RA and CD27 were sorted into four subsets.

The sequencing sample was made of effector memory CD4+ T cells from blood. Subset: effector memory, CD45RA- CD27-. This receptor was identified in a human donor in good health. The V gene is TRBV11-2, the J gene TRBJ1-3; no clear D gene. CDR3 coding DNA: TGTGCCAGCAGCCCTGTCGGCACAAGTCGGTATTTT. Its translation is CASSPVGTSRYF.